One T cell receptor (beta chain) is described in this entry. Seattle enrolled patients during active infection and tracked them longitudinally. This sample is drawn from a study of blood T cell repertoires in COVID-19. Study-wide context: Italy, Spain and the United States were the sources of the convalescent and acute COVID-19 samples. PBMCs, B-cell-depleted T cells, or T cells provided the cDNA or gDNA that made up the material.

Original handling: Estimated nucleated cell counts came from reference gene primer amplification. Repertoires were generated with immunoSEQ multiplex PCR, while TCRdb's copy carries only in-frame clones and drops some. The D gene and trimming were derived from the DNA, and the V and J assignments and clone size from that table. The sample includes about 330,000 clones, roughly 87% of them seen just once. CDR1 and CDR2 (germline): SGHDN, FVKESK. V gave up 5 bases and J gave up 1 base, with 8 bases separating them. The CDR3 contains 13 residues. The receptor was derived from a man aged 30 to 45 with COVID-19, enrolled during active disease. Material: peripheral blood. This chain uses TRBV14 with TRBJ1-1; no reliable D call. DNA of the CDR3: TGTGCCAGCAGCTCGACTCAGAACACTGAAGCTTTCTTT. Amino acids: CASSSTQNTEAFF.